Here is one TCR beta chain with its context. Other DNA sequences in the same sample also yield this CDR3. This record comes from a study of shared clonotypes between healthy human individuals. About the study: Each donor contributed plates that comprised three CD4 naive, three CD4 memory, two CD8 naive and one CD8 memory.

Replicate sorted-subset PCRs were loaded with around 220 ng DNA, about 30,000 T cell genomes. Per the authors' pipeline: Junction-only immunoSEQ sequences carried no quality scores, so filtering differed. Only in-frame clones appear in the TCRdb table, and some are missing; sequencing was by immunoSEQ multiplex PCR. That table supplies the V and J calls and clone size; D and trimming were determined from the DNA. The sample has around 1.9 million clones, about 93% seen once. Naivety among CD8 cells was defined by CD45RO negativity and positive CCR7 selection, thereby excluding terminally differentiated effector memory CD45RA+ cells. The clonotype comes from a man aged 18 to 30 in good health. Some clones in this sample may be carry-over from other donors' samples. Sequencing used naive CD8+ T cells from PBMCs.

CDR3 DNA: TGTGCCAGCAGCCCTAGGACTAGCGGCTCCTACGAGCAGTACTTC. This sequence encodes CASSPRTSGSYEQYF. The rearrangement joins TRBV11-2 to TRBJ2-7; the match to TRBD2 covers 10 bases. This CDR3 region has 15 residues. With 5 bases clipped from V and 0 bases from J, the junction kept 4 bases outside the gene matches. The germline CDR1 and CDR2 sequences are SGHAT and FQNNGV.